The 32 T cell receptor beta chains below all came from one sample that was sequenced in a study of T cell responses to AZD1222 COVID-19 vaccine. Repertoires were generated with immunoSEQ multiplex PCR, while TCRdb's copy carries only in-frame clones and drops some. The table records fewer than 150,000 clones, more than 80% of them present only once. The specimen was peripheral blood, collected on day 0 of AZD1222 vaccination. The receptors stem from an adult in good health.

V and J are TRBV24-1 and TRBJ1-1; 8 bases line up with TRBD1. Germline lookup yields CDR1 KGHDR and CDR2 SFDVKD. The CDR3 length is 14 residues. With 7 bases clipped from V and 0 bases from J, the junction kept 3 bases outside the gene matches. The CDR3 sequence is CATRGQGLNTEAFF. The CDR3 DNA follows: TGTGCCACCAGAGGACAGGGTCTGAACACTGAAGCTTTCTTT.

This clone has just a few counts. This rearrangement joins TRBV28 to TRBJ1-2; TRBD1 matches 8 bases. Germline assignment: CDR1 MDHEN and CDR2 SYDVKM. CDR3 length: 13 amino acids. Trimming removed 5 bases from V and 7 bases from J; junction bases left unmatched: 6. The chain's CDR3 is CASSKTGGGGYTF. The CDR3 region has the DNA TGTGCCAGCAGTAAAACAGGGGGAGGTGGCTACACCTTC.

The chain is built from TRBV5-1 and TRBJ1-5; D perhaps matches TRBD1 (6 bases). Germline V gene sequence: CDR1 SGHRS, CDR2 YFSETQ. V lost 6 bases and J 15 bases, leaving 34 bases between the germline ends. The CDR3 length is 17 residues. The CDR3 sequence: CASTEMAVQGKNPQWHF. The CDR3 coding sequence is TGCGCCAGCACTGAAATGGCGGTACAGGGAAAGAATCCCCAGTGGCATTTT.

This rearrangement joins TRBV6-4 to TRBJ2-3, with 10 bases aligning to TRBD2. Germline loops: CDR1 MRHNA, CDR2 SNTAGT. The CDR3 has 16 amino acids. The V gene end was trimmed by 0 bases and the J gene end by 1 base; junction bases not matched to a gene: 1. CDR3 amino acids: CASSDSSGGGTDTQYF. CDR3 nucleotides: TGTGCCAGCAGTGACTCAAGCGGGGGGGGCACAGATACGCAGTATTTT.

This clone was detected only a few times. V and J are TRBV19 and TRBJ2-7; D unresolved. The CDR3 has 11 residues. Germline assignment: CDR1 LNHDA and CDR2 SQIVND (reference sequence). Deletions cut 6 bases from V and 5 bases from J, with 8 bases between. CDR3 DNA: TGTGCCAGTAGGTTGGGCGACGAGCAGTACTTC. Its protein product is CASRLGDEQYF. The full variable domain, with the rest looked up from reference TRBV19 and TRBJ2-7, is DGGITQSPKYLFRKEGQNVTLSCEQNLNHDAMYWYRQDPGQGLRLIYYSQIVNDFQKGDIAEGYSVSREKKESFPLTVTSAQKNPTAFYLCASRLGDEQYFGPGTRLTVT.

The V gene is TRBV2, the J gene TRBJ1-3, with 7 positions matching TRBD1. V lost 1 base to trimming and J lost 5 bases; unmatched junction nucleotides: 2. The CDR3 is 14 residues long. CDR1 SNHLY and CDR2 FYNNEI come from the germline V gene. This CDR3 reads CASSEGDSRNTIYF. As DNA, the CDR3 is TGTGCCAGCAGTGAAGGGGACAGCCGAAACACCATATATTTT.

The chain has TRBV5-6 and TRBJ2-7; TRBD1 matches 10 bases. The V and J ends lost 4 bases and 2 bases, in that order; junction bases with no gene match: 6. CDR3 length: 15 amino acids. Germline CDR1 is SGHDT and CDR2 is YYEEEE. CDR3 amino acids: CASSPPGQGTYEQYF. The CDR3 region has the DNA TGTGCCAGCAGCCCTCCGGGACAGGGGACCTACGAGCAGTACTTC.

The chain uses TRBV28 and TRBJ1-2, with TRBD1 matching 7 bases. Germline V gene sequence: CDR1 MDHEN, CDR2 SYDVKM. The CDR3 extends over 18 amino acids. With V trimmed by 5 bases and J by 6 bases, 21 bases remained unmatched. The CDR3 region has the DNA TGTGCCAGCAGTGCCTCAGGGAGGGGGCGGAATTCTTCGAATGGCTACACCTTC. Encoded protein: CASSASGRGRNSSNGYTF.

The chain has TRBV7-2 and TRBJ2-6; 7 bases fit TRBD2. The length of the CDR3 is 17 residues. V was clipped by 6 bases and J by 0 bases; unmatched bases: 8. The germline V gene has CDR1 SGHTA and CDR2 FQGNSA. CDR3 bases: TGTGCCAGCAGAGGGGAGGGGACTCTCTCTGGGGCCAACGTCCTGACTTTC. It codes for CASRGEGTLSGANVLTF.

This chain connects TRBV6-2 or TRBV6-3 to TRBJ1-5; no clear D gene. Germline V CDR1 and CDR2: MNHEY, SVGEGT. The CDR3 totals 14 residues. Deletions cut 6 bases from V and 7 bases from J, with 16 bases between. CDR3 DNA: TGTGCCAGCAGCGGTCTGGTGGGAAGCCAGCCCCAGCATTTT. Translated, it gives CASSGLVGSQPQHF.

The chain links TRBV13 to TRBJ1-3, with a weak D call TRBD1 (6 bases). V was trimmed by 2 bases and J by 1 base, leaving 12 bases between them. The CDR3 length is 16 residues. Germline loops: CDR1 PRHDT, CDR2 FYEKMQ (reference sequence). The CDR3 spells CASSLRDNLSGNTIYF. The CDR3 DNA follows: TGTGCCAGCAGCTTACGGGACAACTTGTCTGGAAACACCATATATTTT. Combining the CDR3 with reference TRBV13 and TRBJ1-3 gives the whole variable domain AAGVIQSPRHLIKEKRETATLKCYPIPRHDTVYWYQQGPGQDPQFLISFYEKMQSDKGSIPDRFSAQQFSDYHSELNMSSLELGDSALYFCASSLRDNLSGNTIYFGEGSWLTVV.

This chain joins TRBV19 and TRBJ1-2; D not certain. CDR3 length equals 12 residues. Looked up from germline, CDR1 is LNHDA and CDR2 is SQIVND (reference sequence). The V end lost 4 bases, the J end lost 2 bases, and 5 bases lay between the germline ends. CDR3 loop: CASSSVNYGYTF. CDR3 DNA sequence: TGTGCCAGTAGTAGTGTGAACTATGGCTACACCTTC.

The table lists this clone with a count of one. The chain carries TRBV19 and TRBJ1-5; D is perhaps TRBD1 (5 bases). This CDR3 has 15 residues. Germline V gene lookup returns CDR1 LNHDA and CDR2 SQIVND (reference sequence). V was trimmed by 7 bases and J by 0 bases, leaving 13 bases between them. CDR3 DNA sequence: TGTGCCAGTAATCTGGGGCTTTATAGCAATCAGCCCCAGCATTTT. Amino acid sequence: CASNLGLYSNQPQHF.

The chain employs TRBV6-1 and TRBJ2-3; no clear D. The V gene's germline CDR1 is MNHNS and CDR2 SASEGT. The V gene lost 0 bases and the J gene lost 2 bases, with 9 bases spanning the gap. The CDR3 consists of 15 residues. The CDR3 DNA reads as TGTGCCAGCAGTGAAGCGGACCGCTACACAGATACGCAGTATTTT. The encoded protein is CASSEADRYTDTQYF.

This clone appeared a few times. This chain links TRBV28 with TRBJ1-2; TRBD1 might be the D (6 bases). Trimming shortened V by 6 bases and J by 8 bases, and 19 bases separated the two germline ends. Per germline, CDR1 MDHEN and CDR2 SYDVKM. CDR3 length: 14 amino acids. CDR3 region: CASRPQGLTRGYTF. CDR3 bases: TGTGCCAGCAGACCTCAGGGGCTGACTCGGGGCTACACCTTC.

The chain joins TRBV19 to TRBJ1-1; D unresolved. Per the germline V gene, CDR1 is LNHDA and CDR2 is SQIVND (reference sequence). Trimming removed 3 bases from V and 1 base from J, with 6 bases in between. The CDR3 contains 13 residues. CDR3 nucleotide sequence: TGTGCCAGTAGTATTAAGTGGAACACTGAAGCTTTCTTT. Amino acid sequence: CASSIKWNTEAFF.

This chain links TRBV11-2 with TRBJ2-2; D could derive from TRBD1 or TRBD2 (5 bases each). Trimming removed 6 bases at V and 5 bases at J, with 13 bases between. Germline assignment: CDR1 SGHAT and CDR2 FQNNGV. This CDR3 is 14 amino acids long. CDR3 protein: CASSGTVATGELFF. The CDR3 region has the DNA TGTGCCAGCAGTGGGACGGTAGCGACCGGGGAGCTGTTTTTT.

The gene calls are TRBV5-1 and TRBJ1-1, with 8 bases matching TRBD1. With V trimmed by 0 bases and J by 4 bases, 11 bases remained unmatched. Germline loops: CDR1 SGHRS, CDR2 YFSETQ. The CDR3 has 17 residues. The CDR3 coding sequence is TGCGCCAGCAGCTTGGTCGACAGGGGCGGTCGTGGCACTGAAGCTTTCTTT. Translation: CASSLVDRGGRGTEAFF.

The CDR3 sequence is CASSRPFPGWWNEKLFF. The CDR3 DNA is TGTGCCAGCAGCCGCCCTTTCCCAGGGTGGTGGAATGAAAAACTGTTTTTT. The chain links TRBV14 to TRBJ1-4, with a tentative D call TRBD1 (5 bases). This CDR3 is built from 17 residues. CDR1 is SGHDN, CDR2 FVKESK, per germline. Trimming removed 4 bases at V and 5 bases at J, with 20 bases between.

V is TRBV15 and J is TRBJ2-7; D call uncertain. Per germline, CDR1 LNHNV and CDR2 YYDKDF (reference sequence). The CDR3 runs to 14 residues. The V gene lost 0 bases and the J gene lost 0 bases, with 6 bases spanning the gap. This CDR3 is CATSRDLLSYEQYF. The CDR3 region has the DNA TGTGCCACCAGCAGAGATCTCCTCTCCTACGAGCAGTACTTC.

The J gene is TRBJ1-2, the V gene TRBV5-1, with D perhaps TRBD1 (5 bases). V was shortened by 4 bases and J by 3 bases, with 16 bases between the two germline ends. The CDR3 has 15 amino acids. Looked up from germline, CDR1 is SGHRS and CDR2 is YFSETQ. CDR3 nucleotides: TGCGCCAGCAGCCCAAGCGGGGGAAAGGACTATGGCTACACCTTC. Its translation: CASSPSGGKDYGYTF.

The chain joins TRBV18 to TRBJ1-1; 8 nucleotides match TRBD1. V was pared by 3 bases and J by 4 bases, with 4 bases of the junction left unmatched. The germline V gene encodes CDR1 KGHSH and CDR2 LQKENI. The CDR3 totals 14 residues. The CDR3 DNA reads as TGTGCCAGCTCACCCTACAGGGGGGGCACTGAAGCTTTCTTT. Its protein product is CASSPYRGGTEAFF.

This clone showed up just a few times. The rearrangement uses TRBV19 and TRBJ2-2; D may correspond to TRBD1 or TRBD2 (5 bases each). Looked up from germline, CDR1 is LNHDA and CDR2 is SQIVND (reference sequence). The CDR3 length is 16 residues. V dropped 5 bases and J dropped 6 bases, with 19 bases sitting between them. CDR3 DNA sequence: TGTGCCAGTAGTCCCCCAAGGGGCCGAGGGGCCGGGGAGCTGTTTTTT. Translating it yields CASSPPRGRGAGELFF.

The chain combines TRBV12-5 with TRBJ1-2; D not certain. Germline V lookup: CDR1 LGHNT, CDR2 FRNRAP. V dropped 3 bases and J dropped 8 bases, with 22 bases sitting between them. The CDR3 has 16 amino acids. The CDR3 region has the DNA TGTGCTAGTGGTTTTGCTCCCTGGGGAGGCGAATGGGGCTACACCTTC. As protein: CASGFAPWGGEWGYTF.

The gene calls are TRBV14 and TRBJ2-1; 10 bases are shared with TRBD2. There are 16 residues in the CDR3. Germline lookup yields CDR1 SGHDN and CDR2 FVKESK. Losses at the gene ends were 0 bases for V and 10 bases for J; bases not matched to a gene: 9. CDR3 sequence: CASSQDQWLAGAEQFF. CDR3 DNA: TGTGCCAGCAGCCAAGATCAGTGGCTAGCGGGGGCCGAGCAGTTCTTC.

This clone was counted a few times. The chain has TRBV19 and TRBJ2-6; the D call may be TRBD1 or TRBD2 (5 bases each). The CDR3 totals 14 residues. V lost 11 bases and J lost 0, with 11 bases in between. Germline V gene sequence: CDR1 LNHDA, CDR2 SQIVND (reference sequence). The chain's CDR3 is CACGGGSGANVLTF. CDR3 coding DNA: TGTGCCTGCGGTGGGGGCTCTGGGGCCAACGTCCTGACTTTC.

The chain combines TRBV21-1 with TRBJ1-3; whether TRBD1, the table's D call, matches the DNA was not checked. TRBV21-1 is assigned pseudogene status. The CDR3 has 14 amino acids. The chain's CDR3 is CASSKSTGGNTIYF. For the CDR3, the DNA is TGTGCCAGCAGCAAATCTACAGGGGGAAACACCATATATTTT.

V and J are TRBV27 and TRBJ1-1; D possibly corresponds to TRBD1 (6 bases). The CDR3 extends over 18 amino acids. CDR1 and CDR2 from the germline V gene are MNHEY and SMNVEV (reference sequence). V lost 5 bases and J lost 4, with 26 bases in between. CDR3 nucleotides: TGTGCCAGCAGTACCCAGACTAGGGAAGGGGGAAAGGGCACTGAAGCTTTCTTT. It translates to CASSTQTREGGKGTEAFF.

This clone showed up just once. This chain connects TRBV6-5 to TRBJ2-1; no clear D. Germline V lookup: CDR1 MNHEY, CDR2 SVGAGI. This CDR3 is 15 amino acids long. V was clipped by 2 bases and J by 1 base, with 9 bases between them. CDR3 DNA: TGTGCCAGCAGTTACGAGGCCACATCCTACAATGAGCAGTTCTTC. Protein: CASSYEATSYNEQFF.

CDR3 amino acids: CASSFVEGGRANEKLFF. Here the CDR3 DNA reads TGTGCCAGCAGTTTCGTCGAAGGGGGCAGGGCTAATGAAAAACTGTTTTTT. V gene TRBV28 combines with J gene TRBJ1-4; 7 nucleotides agree with TRBD1. Germline CDR1 is MDHEN and CDR2 is SYDVKM. With 3 bases clipped from V and 3 bases from J, the junction kept 10 bases outside the gene matches. This CDR3 contains 17 residues.

The sample holds one count of this clone. The chain has TRBV27 and TRBJ2-7; maybe TRBD1 (6 bases). CDR1 MNHEY and CDR2 SMNVEV come from the germline V gene (reference sequence). The CDR3 consists of 14 residues. V lost 2 bases and J 4 bases, leaving 12 bases between the germline ends. CDR3 DNA: TGTGCCAGCAGTTTAAAGATGGACAGATACGAGCAGTACTTC. Amino acids: CASSLKMDRYEQYF.

This clone appeared once. V gene TRBV11-3 combines with J gene TRBJ2-1; 7 bases are a match to TRBD2. The germline V gene encodes CDR1 SGHNT and CDR2 YENEEA. V trimming: 5 bases; J trimming: 4 bases; junction bases outside the gene matches: 8. The CDR3 has 15 residues. The CDR3 nucleotides read TGTGCCAGCAGCCCCCATGGGGGGGGATACAATGAGCAGTTCTTC. Translating gives CASSPHGGGYNEQFF.